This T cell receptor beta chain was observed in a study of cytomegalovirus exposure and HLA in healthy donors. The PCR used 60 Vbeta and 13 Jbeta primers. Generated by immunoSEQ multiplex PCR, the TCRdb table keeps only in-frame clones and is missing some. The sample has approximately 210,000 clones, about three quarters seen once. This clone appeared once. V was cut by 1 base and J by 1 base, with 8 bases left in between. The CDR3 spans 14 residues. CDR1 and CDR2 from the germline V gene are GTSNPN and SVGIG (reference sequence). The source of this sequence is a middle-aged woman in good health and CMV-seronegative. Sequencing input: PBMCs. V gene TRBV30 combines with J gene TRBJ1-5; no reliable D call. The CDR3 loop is CAWSGPVSNQPQHF. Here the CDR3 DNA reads TGTGCCTGGAGTGGGCCAGTGAGCAATCAGCCCCAGCATTTT. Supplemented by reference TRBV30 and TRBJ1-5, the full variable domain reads SQTIHQWPATLVQPVGSPLSLECTVEGTSNPNLYWYRQAAGRGLQLLFYSVGIGQISSEVPQNLSASRPQDRQFILSSKKLLLSDSGFYLCAWSGPVSNQPQHFGDGTRLSIL.